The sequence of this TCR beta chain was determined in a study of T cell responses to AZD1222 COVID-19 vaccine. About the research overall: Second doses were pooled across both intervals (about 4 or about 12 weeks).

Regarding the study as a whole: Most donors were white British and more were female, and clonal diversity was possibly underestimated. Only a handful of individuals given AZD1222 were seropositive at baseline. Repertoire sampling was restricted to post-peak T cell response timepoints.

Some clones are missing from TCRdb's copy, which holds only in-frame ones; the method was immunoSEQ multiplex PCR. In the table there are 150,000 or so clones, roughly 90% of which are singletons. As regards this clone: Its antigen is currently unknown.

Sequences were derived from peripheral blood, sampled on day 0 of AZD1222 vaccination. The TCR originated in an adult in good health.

CDR3 protein: CASSQVPGGVQYF. The CDR3 DNA is TGCGCCAGCAGCCAAGTTCCAGGGGGCGTGCAGTACTTC. J is TRBJ2-7 and V is TRBV4-3; 8 bases match TRBD1. V shed 1 base, J shed 9 bases, and the junction held 5 bases outside the gene matches. In germline, CDR1 is LGHNA, CDR2 YSLEER. The CDR3 spans 13 residues.